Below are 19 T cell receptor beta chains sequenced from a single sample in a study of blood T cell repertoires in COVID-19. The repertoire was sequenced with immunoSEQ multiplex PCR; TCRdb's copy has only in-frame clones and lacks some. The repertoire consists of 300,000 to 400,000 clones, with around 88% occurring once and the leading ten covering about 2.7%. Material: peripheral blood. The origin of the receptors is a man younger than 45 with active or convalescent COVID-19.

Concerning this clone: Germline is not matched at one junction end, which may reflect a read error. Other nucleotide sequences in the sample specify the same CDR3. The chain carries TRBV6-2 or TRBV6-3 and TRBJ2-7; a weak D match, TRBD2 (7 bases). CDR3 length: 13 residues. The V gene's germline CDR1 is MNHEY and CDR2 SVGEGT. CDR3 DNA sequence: TGTGCTAGCAGTTTGGGGGGGCGAAGCGAGCAGTACTTC. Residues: CASSLGGRSEQYF.

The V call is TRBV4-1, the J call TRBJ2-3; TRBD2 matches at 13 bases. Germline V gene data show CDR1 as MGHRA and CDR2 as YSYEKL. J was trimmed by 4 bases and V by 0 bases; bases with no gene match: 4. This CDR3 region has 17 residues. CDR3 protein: CASSQELAGGPSDTQYF. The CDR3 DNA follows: TGCGCCAGCAGCCAAGAACTAGCGGGGGGGCCCTCAGATACGCAGTATTTT.

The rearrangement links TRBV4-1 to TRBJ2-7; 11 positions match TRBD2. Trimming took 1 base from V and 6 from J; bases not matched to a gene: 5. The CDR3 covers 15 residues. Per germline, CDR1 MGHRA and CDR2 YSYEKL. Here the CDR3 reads CASSQGLAGHGEQYF. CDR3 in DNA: TGCGCCAGCAGCCAAGGACTAGCGGGGCATGGCGAGCAGTACTTC.

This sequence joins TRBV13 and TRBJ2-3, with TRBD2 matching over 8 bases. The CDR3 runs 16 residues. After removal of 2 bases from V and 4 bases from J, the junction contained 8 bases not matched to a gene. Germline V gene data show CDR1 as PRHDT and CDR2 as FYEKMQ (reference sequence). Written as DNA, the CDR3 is TGTGCCAGCAGCTTAAGATCCGGGACTAGATCAGATACGCAGTATTTT. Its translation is CASSLRSGTRSDTQYF.

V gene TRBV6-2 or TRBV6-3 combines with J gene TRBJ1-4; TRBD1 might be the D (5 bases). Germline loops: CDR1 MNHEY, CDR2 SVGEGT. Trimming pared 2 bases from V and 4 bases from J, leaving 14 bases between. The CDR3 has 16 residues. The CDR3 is CASSYPPGRGNEKLFF. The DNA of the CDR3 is TGTGCCAGCAGTTACCCCCCGGGGCGGGGTAATGAAAAACTGTTTTTT.

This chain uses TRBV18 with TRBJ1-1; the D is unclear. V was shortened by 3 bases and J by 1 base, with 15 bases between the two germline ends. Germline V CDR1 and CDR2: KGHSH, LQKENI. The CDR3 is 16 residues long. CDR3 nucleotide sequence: TGTGCCAGCTCACCGTCTGGCGCAGGTGGGAACACTGAAGCTTTCTTT. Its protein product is CASSPSGAGGNTEAFF.

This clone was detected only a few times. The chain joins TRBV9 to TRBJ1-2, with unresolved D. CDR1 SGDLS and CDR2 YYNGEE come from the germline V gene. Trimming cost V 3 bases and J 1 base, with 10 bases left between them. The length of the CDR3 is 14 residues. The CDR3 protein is CASSAVGGNYGYTF. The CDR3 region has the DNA TGTGCCAGCAGCGCCGTAGGAGGTAACTATGGCTACACCTTC. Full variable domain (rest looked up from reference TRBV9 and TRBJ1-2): DSGVTQTPKHLITATGQRVTLRCSPRSGDLSVYWYQQSLDQGLQFLIQYYNGEERAKGNILERFSAQQFPDLHSELNLSSLELGDSALYFCASSAVGGNYGYTFGSGTRLTVV.

CDR3 sequence (DNA): TGTGCCAGCAGCCCTAGGGGACAGGGTGACTATGGCTACACCTTC. Its protein product is CASSPRGQGDYGYTF. V is TRBV3-1 (or the pseudogene TRBV3-2) and J is TRBJ1-2, with 9 nucleotides matching TRBD1. V lost 4 bases and J lost 3; bases outside the gene matches: 6. Germline V gene lookup returns CDR1 LGHDT and CDR2 YNNKEL (reference sequence). There are 15 residues in the CDR3.

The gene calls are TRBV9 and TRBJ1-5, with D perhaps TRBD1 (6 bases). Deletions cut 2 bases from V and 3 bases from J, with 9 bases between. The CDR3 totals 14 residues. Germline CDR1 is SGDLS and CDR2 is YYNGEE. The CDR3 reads CASSVTGINQPQHF. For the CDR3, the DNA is TGTGCCAGCAGCGTTACAGGGATCAATCAGCCCCAGCATTTT.

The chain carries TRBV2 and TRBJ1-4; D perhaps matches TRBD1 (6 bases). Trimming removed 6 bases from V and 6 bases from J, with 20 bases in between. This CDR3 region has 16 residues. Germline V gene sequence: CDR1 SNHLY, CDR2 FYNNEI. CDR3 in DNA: TGTGCCAGCAGGGTAGGAACCTGGGGGCAAGATGAAAAACTGTTTTTT. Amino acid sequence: CASRVGTWGQDEKLFF.

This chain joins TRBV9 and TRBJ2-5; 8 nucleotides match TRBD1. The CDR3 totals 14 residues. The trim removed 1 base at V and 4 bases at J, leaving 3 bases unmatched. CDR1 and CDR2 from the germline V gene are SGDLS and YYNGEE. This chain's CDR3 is CASSVSDRGETQYF. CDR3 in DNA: TGTGCCAGCAGCGTAAGTGACAGGGGAGAGACCCAGTACTTC.

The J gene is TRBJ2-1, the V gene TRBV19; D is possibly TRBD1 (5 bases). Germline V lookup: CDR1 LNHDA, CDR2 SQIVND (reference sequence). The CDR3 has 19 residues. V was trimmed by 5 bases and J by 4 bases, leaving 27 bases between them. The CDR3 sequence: CASSSRAAGTGWIYNEQFF. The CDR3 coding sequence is TGTGCCAGTAGTTCTAGGGCAGCCGGAACAGGTTGGATTTACAATGAGCAGTTCTTC.

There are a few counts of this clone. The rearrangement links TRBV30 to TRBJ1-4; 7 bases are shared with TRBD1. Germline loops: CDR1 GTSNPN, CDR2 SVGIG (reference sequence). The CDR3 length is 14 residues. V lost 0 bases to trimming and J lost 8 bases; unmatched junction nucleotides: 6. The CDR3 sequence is CAWSVRAGGEKLFF. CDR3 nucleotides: TGTGCCTGGAGTGTAAGGGCAGGGGGGGAAAAACTGTTTTTT.

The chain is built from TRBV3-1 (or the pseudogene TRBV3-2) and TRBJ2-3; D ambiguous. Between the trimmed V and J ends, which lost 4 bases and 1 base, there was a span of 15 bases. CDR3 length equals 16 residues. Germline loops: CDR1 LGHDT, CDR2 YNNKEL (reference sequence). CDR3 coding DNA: TGTGCCAGCAGCCTCCTCTGGCGGATGGGCACAGATACGCAGTATTTT. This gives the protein CASSLLWRMGTDTQYF.

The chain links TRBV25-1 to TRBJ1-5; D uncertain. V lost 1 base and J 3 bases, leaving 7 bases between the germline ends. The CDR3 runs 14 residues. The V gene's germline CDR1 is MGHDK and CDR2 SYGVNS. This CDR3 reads CASSESSVNQPQHF. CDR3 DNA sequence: TGTGCCAGCAGTGAATCCAGTGTCAATCAGCCCCAGCATTTT.

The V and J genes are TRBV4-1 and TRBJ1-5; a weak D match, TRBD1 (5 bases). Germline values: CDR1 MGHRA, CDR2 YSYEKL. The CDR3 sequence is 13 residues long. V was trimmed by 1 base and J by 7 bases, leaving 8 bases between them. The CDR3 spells CASSQGGFQPQHF. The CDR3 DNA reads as TGCGCCAGCAGCCAAGGGGGCTTCCAGCCCCAGCATTTT.

In nucleotides, the CDR3 is TGTGCCAGCAGCTTCGCCGCGGGGAATAACTACGAGCAGTACTTC. Translated: CASSFAAGNNYEQYF. The chain is built from TRBV7-2 and TRBJ2-7; the D gene is possibly TRBD2 (6 bases). V lost 3 bases to trimming and J lost 3 bases, with 15 bases between them. Germline V gene lookup returns CDR1 SGHTA and CDR2 FQGNSA. CDR3 length: 15 amino acids.

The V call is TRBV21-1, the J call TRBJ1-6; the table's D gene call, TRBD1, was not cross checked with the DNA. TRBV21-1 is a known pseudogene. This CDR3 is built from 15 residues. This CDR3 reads CASSASGGLDSPLHF. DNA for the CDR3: TGTGCCAGCAGCGCTTCAGGGGGCTTGGATTCACCCCTCCACTTT.

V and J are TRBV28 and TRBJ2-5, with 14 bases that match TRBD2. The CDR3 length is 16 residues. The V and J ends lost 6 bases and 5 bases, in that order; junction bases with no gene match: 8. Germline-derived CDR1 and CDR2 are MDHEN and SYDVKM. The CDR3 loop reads CASRPGTSGSSETQYF. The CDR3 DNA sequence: TGTGCCAGCAGGCCCGGGACTAGCGGGAGTTCGGAGACCCAGTACTTC.